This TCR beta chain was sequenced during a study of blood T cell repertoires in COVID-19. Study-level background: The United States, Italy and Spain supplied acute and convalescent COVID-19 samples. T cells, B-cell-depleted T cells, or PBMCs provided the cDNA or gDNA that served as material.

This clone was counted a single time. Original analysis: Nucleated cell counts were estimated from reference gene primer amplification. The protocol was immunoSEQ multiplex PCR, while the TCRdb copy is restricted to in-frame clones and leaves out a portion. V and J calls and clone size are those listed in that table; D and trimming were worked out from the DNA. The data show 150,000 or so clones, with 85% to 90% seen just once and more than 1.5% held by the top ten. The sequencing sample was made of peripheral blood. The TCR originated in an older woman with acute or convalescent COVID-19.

The CDR3 sequence is CASSLAPGSTSYNEQFF. The CDR3 DNA follows: TGTGCCAGCAGCTTAGCACCGGGGTCGACCTCCTACAATGAGCAGTTCTTC. This chain joins TRBV7-2 and TRBJ2-1, with D possibly matching TRBD2 (5 bases). This CDR3 has 17 residues. Trimming removed 0 bases from V and 0 bases from J, with 12 bases in between. From germline, CDR1 is SGHTA and CDR2 FQGNSA.